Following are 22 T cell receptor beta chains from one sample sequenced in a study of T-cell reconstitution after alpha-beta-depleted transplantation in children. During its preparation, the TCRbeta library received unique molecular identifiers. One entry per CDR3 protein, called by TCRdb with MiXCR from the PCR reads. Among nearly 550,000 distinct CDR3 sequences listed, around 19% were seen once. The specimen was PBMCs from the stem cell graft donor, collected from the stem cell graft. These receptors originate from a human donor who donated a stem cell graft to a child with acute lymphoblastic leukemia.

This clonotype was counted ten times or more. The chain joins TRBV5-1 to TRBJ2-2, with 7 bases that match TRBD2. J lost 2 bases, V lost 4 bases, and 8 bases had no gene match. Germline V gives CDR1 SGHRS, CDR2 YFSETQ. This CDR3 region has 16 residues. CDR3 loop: CASSPGTTPNTGELFF. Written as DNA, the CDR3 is TGCGCCAGCAGCCCGGGGACTACCCCTAACACCGGGGAGCTGTTTTTT.

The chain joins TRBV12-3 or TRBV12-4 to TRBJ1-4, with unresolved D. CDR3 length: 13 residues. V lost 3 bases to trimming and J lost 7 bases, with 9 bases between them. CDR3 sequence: CASSLAGFEKLFF. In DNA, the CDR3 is TGTGCCAGCAGTTTGGCCGGTTTTGAAAAACTGTTTTTT.

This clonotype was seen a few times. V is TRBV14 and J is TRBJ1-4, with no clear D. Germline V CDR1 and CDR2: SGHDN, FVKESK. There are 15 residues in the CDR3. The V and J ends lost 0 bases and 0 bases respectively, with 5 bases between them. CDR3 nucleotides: TGTGCCAGCAGCCAAGATATCGCAACTAATGAAAAACTGTTTTTT. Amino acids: CASSQDIATNEKLFF.

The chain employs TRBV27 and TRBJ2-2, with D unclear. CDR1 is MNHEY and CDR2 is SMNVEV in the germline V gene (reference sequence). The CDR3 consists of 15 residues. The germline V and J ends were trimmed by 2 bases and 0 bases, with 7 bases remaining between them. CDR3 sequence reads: CASSLGLPNTGELFF. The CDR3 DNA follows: TGTGCCAGCAGTTTAGGTCTCCCGAACACCGGGGAGCTGTTTTTT.

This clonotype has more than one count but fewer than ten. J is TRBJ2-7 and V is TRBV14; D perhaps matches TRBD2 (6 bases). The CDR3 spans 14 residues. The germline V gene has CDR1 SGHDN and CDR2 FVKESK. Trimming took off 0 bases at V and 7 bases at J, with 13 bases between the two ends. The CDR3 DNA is TGTGCCAGCAGCCAAGATCTTCGGGGGAGTGAGCAGTACTTC. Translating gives CASSQDLRGSEQYF.

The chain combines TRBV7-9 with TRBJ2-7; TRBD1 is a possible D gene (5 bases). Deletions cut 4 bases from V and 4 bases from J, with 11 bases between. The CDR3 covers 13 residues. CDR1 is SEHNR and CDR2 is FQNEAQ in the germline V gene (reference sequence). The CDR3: CASSYGHDYEQYF. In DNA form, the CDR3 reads TGTGCCAGCAGCTACGGACATGATTACGAGCAGTACTTC.

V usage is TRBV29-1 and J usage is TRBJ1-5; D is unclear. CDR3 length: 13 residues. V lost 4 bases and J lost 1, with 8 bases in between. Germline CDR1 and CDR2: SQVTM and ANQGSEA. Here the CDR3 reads CSVGLGSNQPQHF. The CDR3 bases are TGCAGCGTTGGCCTGGGCAGCAATCAGCCCCAGCATTTT.

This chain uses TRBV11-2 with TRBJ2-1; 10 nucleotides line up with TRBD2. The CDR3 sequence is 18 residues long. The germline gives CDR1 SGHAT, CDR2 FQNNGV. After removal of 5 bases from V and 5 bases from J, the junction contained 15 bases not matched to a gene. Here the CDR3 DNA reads TGTGCCAGCAGCGACAGGTGGCTAGCGGGAGTGGTTGACAATGAGCAGTTCTTC. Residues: CASSDRWLAGVVDNEQFF. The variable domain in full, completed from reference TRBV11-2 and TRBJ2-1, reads EAGVAQSPRYKIIEKRQSVAFWCNPISGHATLYWYQQILGQGPKLLIQFQNNGVVDDSQLPKDRFSAERLKGVDSTLKIQPAKLEDSAVYLCASSDRWLAGVVDNEQFFGPGTRLTVL.

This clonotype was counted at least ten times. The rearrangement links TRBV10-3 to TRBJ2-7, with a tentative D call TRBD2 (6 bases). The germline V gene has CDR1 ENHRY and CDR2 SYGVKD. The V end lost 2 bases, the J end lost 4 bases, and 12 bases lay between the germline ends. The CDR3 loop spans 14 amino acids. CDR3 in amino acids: CAISEAGTKYEQYF. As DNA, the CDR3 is TGTGCCATCAGTGAGGCGGGGACCAAGTACGAGCAGTACTTC.

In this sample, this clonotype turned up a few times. CDR3 sequence reads: CASSQALAGLSRGEQYF. The DNA of the CDR3 is TGCGCCAGCAGCCAAGCCCTGGCGGGACTAAGCCGTGGCGAGCAGTACTTC. The gene calls are TRBV4-1 and TRBJ2-7, with 7 positions matching TRBD2. This CDR3 comprises 17 residues. Germline CDR1 reads MGHRA; CDR2 reads YSYEKL. With V trimmed by 1 base and J by 6 bases, 15 bases remained unmatched.

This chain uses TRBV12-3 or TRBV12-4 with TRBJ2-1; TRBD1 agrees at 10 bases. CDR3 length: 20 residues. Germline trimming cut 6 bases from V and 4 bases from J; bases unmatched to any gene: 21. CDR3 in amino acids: CASRRRGGTGAIWGYNEQFF. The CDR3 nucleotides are TGTGCCAGCAGGCGAAGGGGGGGGACAGGGGCAATCTGGGGTTACAATGAGCAGTTCTTC.

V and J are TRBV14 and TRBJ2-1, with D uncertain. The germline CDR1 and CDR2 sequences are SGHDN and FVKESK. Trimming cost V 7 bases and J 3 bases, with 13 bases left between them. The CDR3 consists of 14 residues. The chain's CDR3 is CASTGFPHYNEQFF. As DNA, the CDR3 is TGTGCCAGCACCGGGTTCCCCCACTACAATGAGCAGTTCTTC. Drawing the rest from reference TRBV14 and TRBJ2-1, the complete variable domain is EAGVTQFPSHSVIEKGQTVTLRCDPISGHDNLYWYRRVMGKEIKFLLHFVKESKQDESGMPNNRFLAERTGGTYSTLKVQPAELEDSGVYFCASTGFPHYNEQFFGPGTRLTVL.

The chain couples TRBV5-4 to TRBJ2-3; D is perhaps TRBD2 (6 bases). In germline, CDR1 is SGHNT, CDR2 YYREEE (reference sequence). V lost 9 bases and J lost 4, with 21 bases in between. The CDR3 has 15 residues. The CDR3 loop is CATSVGAGPADTQYF. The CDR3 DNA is TGTGCCACCTCGGTGGGTGCGGGACCGGCAGATACGCAGTATTTT. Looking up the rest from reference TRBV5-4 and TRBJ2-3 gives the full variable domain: ETGVTQSPTHLIKTRGQQVTLRCSSQSGHNTVSWYQQALGQGPQFIFQYYREEENGRGNFPPRFSGLQFPNYSSELNVNALELDDSALYLCATSVGAGPADTQYFGPGTRLTVL.

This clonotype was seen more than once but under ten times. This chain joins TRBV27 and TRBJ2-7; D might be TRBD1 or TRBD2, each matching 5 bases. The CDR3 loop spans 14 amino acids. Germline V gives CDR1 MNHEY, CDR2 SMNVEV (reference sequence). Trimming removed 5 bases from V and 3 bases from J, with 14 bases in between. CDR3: CASSRSGTNYEQYF. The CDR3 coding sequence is TGTGCCAGCAGTCGATCCGGGACCAACTACGAGCAGTACTTC.

The CDR3 nucleotides are TGTGCCAGCAGCTTAACTAGCGACCTATACAATGAGCAGTTCTTC. Amino acid sequence: CASSLTSDLYNEQFF. The chain recombines TRBV11-2 with TRBJ2-1; the match to TRBD2 covers 7 bases. The germline V gene encodes CDR1 SGHAT and CDR2 FQNNGV. The CDR3 spans 15 residues. V lost 2 bases and J lost 4; bases outside the gene matches: 5. Full variable domain (missing parts from reference TRBV11-2 and TRBJ2-1): EAGVAQSPRYKIIEKRQSVAFWCNPISGHATLYWYQQILGQGPKLLIQFQNNGVVDDSQLPKDRFSAERLKGVDSTLKIQPAKLEDSAVYLCASSLTSDLYNEQFFGPGTRLTVL.

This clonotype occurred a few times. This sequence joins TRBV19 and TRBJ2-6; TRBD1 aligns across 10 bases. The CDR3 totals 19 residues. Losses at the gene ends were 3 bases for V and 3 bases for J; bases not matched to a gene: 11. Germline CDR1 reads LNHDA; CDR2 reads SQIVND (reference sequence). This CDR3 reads CASSMPLRQGAFGANVLTF. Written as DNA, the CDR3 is TGTGCCAGTAGTATGCCCCTACGACAGGGGGCTTTTGGGGCCAACGTCCTGACTTTC.

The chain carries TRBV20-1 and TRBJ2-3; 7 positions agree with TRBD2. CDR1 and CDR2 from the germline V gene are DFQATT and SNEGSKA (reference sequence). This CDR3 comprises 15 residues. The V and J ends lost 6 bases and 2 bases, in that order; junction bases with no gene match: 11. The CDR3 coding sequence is TGCAGTGCCAACGGTGGGACTATACTCACAGATACGCAGTATTTT. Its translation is CSANGGTILTDTQYF.

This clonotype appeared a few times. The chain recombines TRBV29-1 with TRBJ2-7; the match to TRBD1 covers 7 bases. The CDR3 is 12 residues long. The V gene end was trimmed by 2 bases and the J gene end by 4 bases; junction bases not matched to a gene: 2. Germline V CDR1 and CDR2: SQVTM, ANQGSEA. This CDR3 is CSVESRGYEQYF. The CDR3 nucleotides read TGCAGCGTTGAAAGCAGGGGGTACGAGCAGTACTTC.

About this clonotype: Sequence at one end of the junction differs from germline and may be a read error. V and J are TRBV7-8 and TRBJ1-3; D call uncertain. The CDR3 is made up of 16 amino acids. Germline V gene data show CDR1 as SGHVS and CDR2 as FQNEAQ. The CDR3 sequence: CGSSSDSIHSGNTIYF. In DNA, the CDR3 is TGTGGCAGCAGCTCGGACTCGATCCACTCTGGAAACACCATATATTTT.

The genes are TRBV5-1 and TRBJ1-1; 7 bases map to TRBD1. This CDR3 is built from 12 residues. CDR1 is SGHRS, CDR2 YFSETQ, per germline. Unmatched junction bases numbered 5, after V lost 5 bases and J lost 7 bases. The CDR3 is CASRSDRVEAFF. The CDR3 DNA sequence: TGCGCCAGCAGGTCCGACAGGGTTGAAGCTTTCTTT.

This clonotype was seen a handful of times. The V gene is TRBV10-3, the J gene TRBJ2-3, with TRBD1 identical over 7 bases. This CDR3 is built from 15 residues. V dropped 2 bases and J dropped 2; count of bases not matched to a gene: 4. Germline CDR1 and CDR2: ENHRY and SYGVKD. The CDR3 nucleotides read TGTGCCATCAGTGAGACAGGGGATACCACAGATACGCAGTATTTT. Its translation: CAISETGDTTDTQYF.

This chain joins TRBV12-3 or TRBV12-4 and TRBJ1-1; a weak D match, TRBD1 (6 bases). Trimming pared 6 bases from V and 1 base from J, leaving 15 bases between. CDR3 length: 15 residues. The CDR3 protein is CASSPDGGWNTEAFF. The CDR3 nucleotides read TGTGCCAGCAGCCCCGACGGGGGCTGGAACACTGAAGCTTTCTTT.